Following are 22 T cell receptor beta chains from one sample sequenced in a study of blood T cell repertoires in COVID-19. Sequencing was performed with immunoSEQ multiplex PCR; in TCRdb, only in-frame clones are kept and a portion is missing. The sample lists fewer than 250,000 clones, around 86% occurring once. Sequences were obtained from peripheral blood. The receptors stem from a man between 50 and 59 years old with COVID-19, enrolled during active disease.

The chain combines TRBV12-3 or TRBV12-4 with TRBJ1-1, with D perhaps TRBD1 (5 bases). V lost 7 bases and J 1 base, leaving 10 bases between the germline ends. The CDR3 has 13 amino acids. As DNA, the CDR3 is TGTGCCAGCACCGGACAAGGGAACACTGAAGCTTTCTTT. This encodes CASTGQGNTEAFF.

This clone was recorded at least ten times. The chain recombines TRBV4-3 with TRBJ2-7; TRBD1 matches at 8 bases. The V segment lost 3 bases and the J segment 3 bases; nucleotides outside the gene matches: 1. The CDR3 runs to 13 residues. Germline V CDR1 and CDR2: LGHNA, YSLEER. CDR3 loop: CASSQDRVYEQYF. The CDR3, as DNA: TGCGCCAGCAGCCAGGACAGGGTCTACGAGCAGTACTTC.

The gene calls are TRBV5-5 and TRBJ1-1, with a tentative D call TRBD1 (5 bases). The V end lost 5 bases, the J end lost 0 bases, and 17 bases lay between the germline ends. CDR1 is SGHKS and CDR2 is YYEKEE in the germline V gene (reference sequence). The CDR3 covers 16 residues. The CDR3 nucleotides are TGTGCCAGCAGTTCGACAGAAGGATTCATGAACACTGAAGCTTTCTTT. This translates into CASSSTEGFMNTEAFF. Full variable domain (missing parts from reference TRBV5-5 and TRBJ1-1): DAGVTQSPTHLIKTRGQQVTLRCSPISGHKSVSWYQQVLGQGPQFIFQYYEKEERGRGNFPDRFSARQFPNYSSELNVNALLLGDSALYLCASSSTEGFMNTEAFFGQGTRLTVV.

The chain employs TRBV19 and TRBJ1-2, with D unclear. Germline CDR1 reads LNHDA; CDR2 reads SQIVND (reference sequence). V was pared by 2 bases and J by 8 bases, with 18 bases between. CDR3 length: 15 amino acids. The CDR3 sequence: CASSIFYGEDRGYTF. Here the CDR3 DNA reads TGTGCCAGTAGTATATTTTACGGAGAAGATAGGGGCTACACCTTC.

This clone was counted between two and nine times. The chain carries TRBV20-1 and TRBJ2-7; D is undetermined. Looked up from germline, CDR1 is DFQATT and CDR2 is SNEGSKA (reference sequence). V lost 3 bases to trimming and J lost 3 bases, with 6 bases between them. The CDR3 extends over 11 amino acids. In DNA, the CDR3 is TGCAGTGCTAGTTACGGCTACGAGCAGTACTTC. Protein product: CSASYGYEQYF.

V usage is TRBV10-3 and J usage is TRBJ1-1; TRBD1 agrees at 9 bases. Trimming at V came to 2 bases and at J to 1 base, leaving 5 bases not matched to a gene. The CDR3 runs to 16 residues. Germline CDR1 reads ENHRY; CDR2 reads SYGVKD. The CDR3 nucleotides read TGTGCCATCAGTGAGGGGGGGACAGGGACGAACACTGAAGCTTTCTTT. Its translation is CAISEGGTGTNTEAFF.

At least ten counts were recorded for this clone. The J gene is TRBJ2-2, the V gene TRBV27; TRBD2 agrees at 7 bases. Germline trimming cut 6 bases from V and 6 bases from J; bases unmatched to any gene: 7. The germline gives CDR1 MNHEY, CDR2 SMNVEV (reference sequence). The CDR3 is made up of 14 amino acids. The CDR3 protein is CASRTGTNAGELFF. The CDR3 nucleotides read TGTGCCAGCAGAACCGGGACTAATGCCGGGGAGCTGTTTTTT.

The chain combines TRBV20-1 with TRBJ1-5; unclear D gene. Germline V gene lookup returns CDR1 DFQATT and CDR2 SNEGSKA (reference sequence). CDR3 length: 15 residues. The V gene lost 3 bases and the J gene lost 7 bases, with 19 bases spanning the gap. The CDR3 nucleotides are TGCAGTGCTAGTTCCGGGTTGGGCTCGGGGCAGCCCCAGCATTTT. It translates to CSASSGLGSGQPQHF.

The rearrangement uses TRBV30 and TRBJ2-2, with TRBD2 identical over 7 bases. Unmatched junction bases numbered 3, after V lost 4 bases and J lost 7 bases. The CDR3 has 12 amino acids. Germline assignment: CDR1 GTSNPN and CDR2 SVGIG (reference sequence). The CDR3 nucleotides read TGTGCCTGGACTAGCGGAGGCGGGGAGCTGTTTTTT. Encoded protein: CAWTSGGGELFF.

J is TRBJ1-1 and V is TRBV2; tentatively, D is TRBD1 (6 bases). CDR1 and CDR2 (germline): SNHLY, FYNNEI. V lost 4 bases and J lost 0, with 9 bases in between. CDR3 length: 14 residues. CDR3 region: CASSVTGLNTEAFF. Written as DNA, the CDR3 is TGTGCCAGCAGTGTGACAGGATTGAACACTGAAGCTTTCTTT.

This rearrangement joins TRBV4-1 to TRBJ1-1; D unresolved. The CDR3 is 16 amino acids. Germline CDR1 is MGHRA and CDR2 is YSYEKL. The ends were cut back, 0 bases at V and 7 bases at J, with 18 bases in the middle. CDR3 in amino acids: CASSQETGISGYEAFF. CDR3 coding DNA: TGCGCCAGCAGCCAAGAGACGGGGATTTCAGGCTATGAAGCTTTCTTT.

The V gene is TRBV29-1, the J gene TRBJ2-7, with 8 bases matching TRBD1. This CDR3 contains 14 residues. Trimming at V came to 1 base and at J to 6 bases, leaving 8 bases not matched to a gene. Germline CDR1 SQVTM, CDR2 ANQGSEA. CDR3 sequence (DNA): TGCAGCGTTGAAGTTCAGACAGGGGTGTCCGAGCAGTACTTC. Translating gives CSVEVQTGVSEQYF.

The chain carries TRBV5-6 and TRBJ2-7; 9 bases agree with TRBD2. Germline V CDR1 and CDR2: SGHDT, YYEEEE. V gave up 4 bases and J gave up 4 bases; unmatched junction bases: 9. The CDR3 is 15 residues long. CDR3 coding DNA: TGTGCCAGCAGCCCGGGGCTAGCGGGGTCGTACGAGCAGTACTTC. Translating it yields CASSPGLAGSYEQYF.

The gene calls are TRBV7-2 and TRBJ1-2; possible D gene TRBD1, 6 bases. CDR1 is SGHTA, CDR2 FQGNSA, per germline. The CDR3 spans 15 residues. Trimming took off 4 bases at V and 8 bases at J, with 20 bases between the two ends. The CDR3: CASSSPNGGARGYTF. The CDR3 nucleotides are TGTGCCAGCAGCTCCCCTAACGGGGGGGCGCGCGGCTACACCTTC.

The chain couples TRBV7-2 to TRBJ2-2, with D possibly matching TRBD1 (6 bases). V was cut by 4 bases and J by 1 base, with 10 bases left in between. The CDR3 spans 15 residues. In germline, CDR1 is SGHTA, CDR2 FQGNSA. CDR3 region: CASSSDRQNTGELFF. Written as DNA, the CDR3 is TGTGCCAGCAGCTCTGACAGGCAGAACACCGGGGAGCTGTTTTTT. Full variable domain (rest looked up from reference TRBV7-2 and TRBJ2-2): GAGVSQSPSNKVTEKGKDVELRCDPISGHTALYWYRQSLGQGLEFLIYFQGNSAPDKSGLPSDRFSAERTGGSVSTLTIQRTQQEDSAVYLCASSSDRQNTGELFFGEGSRLTVL.

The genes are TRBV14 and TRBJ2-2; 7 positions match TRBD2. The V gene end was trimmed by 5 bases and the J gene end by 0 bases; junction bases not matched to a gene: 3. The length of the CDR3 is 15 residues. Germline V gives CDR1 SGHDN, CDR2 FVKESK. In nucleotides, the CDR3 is TGTGCCAGCAGCTGGGACTACTCGAACACCGGGGAGCTGTTTTTT. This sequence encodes CASSWDYSNTGELFF.

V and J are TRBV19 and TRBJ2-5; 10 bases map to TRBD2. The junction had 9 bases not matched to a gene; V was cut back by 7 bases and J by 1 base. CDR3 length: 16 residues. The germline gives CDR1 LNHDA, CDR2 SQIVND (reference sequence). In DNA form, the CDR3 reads TGTGCCAGTACTCCAACACTAGCGGGACGCCAAGAGACCCAGTACTTC. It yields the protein CASTPTLAGRQETQYF.

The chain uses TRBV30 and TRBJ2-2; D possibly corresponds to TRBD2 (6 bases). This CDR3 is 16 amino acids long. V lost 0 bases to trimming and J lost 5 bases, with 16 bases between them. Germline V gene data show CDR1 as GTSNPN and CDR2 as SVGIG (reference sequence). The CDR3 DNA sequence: TGTGCCTGGAGTGTCCGGACTATCCAGAGGACCGGGGAGCTGTTTTTT. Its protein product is CAWSVRTIQRTGELFF.

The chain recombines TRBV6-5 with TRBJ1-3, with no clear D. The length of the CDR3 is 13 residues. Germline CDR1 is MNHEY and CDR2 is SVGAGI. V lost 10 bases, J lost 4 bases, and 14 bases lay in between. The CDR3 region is CATTRPPGNTIYF. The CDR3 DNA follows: TGTGCCACCACGCGGCCTCCCGGAAACACCATATATTTT.

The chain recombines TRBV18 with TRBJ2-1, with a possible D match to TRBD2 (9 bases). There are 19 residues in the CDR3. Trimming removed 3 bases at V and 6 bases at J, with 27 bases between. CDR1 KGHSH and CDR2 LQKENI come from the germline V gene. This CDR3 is CASSPRGQSPAGGRNEQFF. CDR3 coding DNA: TGTGCCAGCTCACCCAGGGGGCAGTCCCCGGCGGGAGGGCGCAATGAGCAGTTCTTC.

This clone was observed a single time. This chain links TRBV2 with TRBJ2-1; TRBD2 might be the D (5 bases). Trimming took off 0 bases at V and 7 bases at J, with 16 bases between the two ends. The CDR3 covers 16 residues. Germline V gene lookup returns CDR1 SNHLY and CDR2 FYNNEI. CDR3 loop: CASSEALRDSLNEQFF. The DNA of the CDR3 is TGTGCCAGCAGTGAAGCGCTTCGGGATAGCCTGAATGAGCAGTTCTTC.

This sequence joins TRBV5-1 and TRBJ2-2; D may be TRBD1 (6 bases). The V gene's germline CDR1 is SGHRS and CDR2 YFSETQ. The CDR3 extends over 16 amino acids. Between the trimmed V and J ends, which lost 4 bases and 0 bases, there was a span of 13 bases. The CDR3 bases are TGCGCCAGCAGCCTGGCCGGGACATCGAACACCGGGGAGCTGTTTTTT. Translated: CASSLAGTSNTGELFF. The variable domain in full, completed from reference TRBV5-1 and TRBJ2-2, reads KAGVTQTPRYLIKTRGQQVTLSCSPISGHRSVSWYQQTPGQGLQFLFEYFSETQRNKGNFPGRFSGRQFSNSRSEMNVSTLELGDSALYLCASSLAGTSNTGELFFGEGSRLTVL.